Below are 5 T cell receptor beta chains sequenced from a single sample in a study of shared clonotypes between healthy human individuals. TCRdb keeps only in-frame clones here, not all; method: immunoSEQ multiplex PCR. The sample lists 1,400,000 or so clones, about 98.5% occurring once. The sample comprised naive CD4+ T cells sorted from blood. Described subset: CD45RA+ positively selected. The receptor source for this set is a man aged 25-45 years in good health.

Comments on this clone: This same CDR3 is encoded by further DNA sequences in the sample. The V call is TRBV5-1, the J call TRBJ2-1; perhaps TRBD2 as D (6 bases). The V end lost 4 bases, the J end lost 1 base, and 9 bases lay between the germline ends. Germline V gene lookup returns CDR1 SGHRS and CDR2 YFSETQ. The CDR3 loop spans 14 amino acids. The CDR3 sequence is CASSGGTSYNEQFF. The CDR3 bases are TGCGCCAGCAGCGGGGGGACTTCCTACAATGAGCAGTTCTTC. Supplemented by reference TRBV5-1 and TRBJ2-1, the full variable domain reads KAGVTQTPRYLIKTRGQQVTLSCSPISGHRSVSWYQQTPGQGLQFLFEYFSETQRNKGNFPGRFSGRQFSNSRSEMNVSTLELGDSALYLCASSGGTSYNEQFFGPGTRLTVL.

V usage is TRBV10-3 and J usage is TRBJ1-1; 8 bases line up with TRBD1. V trimming: 0 bases; J trimming: 1 base; junction bases outside the gene matches: 7. Germline V CDR1 and CDR2: ENHRY, SYGVKD. The CDR3 runs 17 residues. CDR3 sequence reads: CAISESRRGQGNTEAFF. CDR3 sequence (DNA): TGTGCCATCAGTGAGTCGCGCCGCGGACAGGGGAACACTGAAGCTTTCTTT.

V is TRBV9 and J is TRBJ1-3; D is undetermined. Per the germline V gene, CDR1 is SGDLS and CDR2 is YYNGEE. There are 17 residues in the CDR3. The ends were cut back, 0 bases at V and 0 bases at J, with 13 bases in the middle. CDR3 nucleotides: TGTGCCAGCAGCGTAGGAGACCCGACCCGCTCTGGAAACACCATATATTTT. Encoded protein: CASSVGDPTRSGNTIYF.

This chain connects TRBV2 to TRBJ1-2; D is uncertain. Deletions cut 0 bases from V and 2 bases from J, with 10 bases between. Germline assignment: CDR1 SNHLY and CDR2 FYNNEI. This CDR3 is 15 amino acids long. In nucleotides, the CDR3 is TGTGCCAGCAGTGAAGCCGGACTTATCAACTATGGCTACACCTTC. It specifies CASSEAGLINYGYTF.

This chain links TRBV9 with TRBJ1-1; possibly TRBD1 for D (5 bases). The CDR3 runs to 15 residues. Trimming cost V 1 base and J 4 bases, with 14 bases left between them. The germline V gene encodes CDR1 SGDLS and CDR2 YYNGEE. CDR3 DNA: TGTGCCAGCAGCGTAATCCTCAGTGGGGGCACTGAAGCTTTCTTT. Amino acid sequence: CASSVILSGGTEAFF.